This TCR beta chain was recorded in a study of cytomegalovirus exposure and HLA in healthy donors. Study-level points and caveats: Sequencing likely produced, as an artifact, a cluster of highly shared sequence variants.

This CDR3 has 14 residues. CDR1 is LNHDA and CDR2 is SQIVND in the germline V gene (reference sequence). The J segment lost 3 bases and the V segment lost 7 bases, leaving 6 bases of the junction unmatched. Regarding this clone: Its antigen remains unknown.

13 Jbeta primers and 60 Vbeta primers were used for the PCR. Assay used: immunoSEQ multiplex PCR; TCRdb lists only in-frame clones, some missing. The sample includes around 130,000 clones, roughly 82% seen only once; the top ten take approximately 10%. This TCR came from a male donor in good health and CMV-seropositive. The sequenced material came from PBMCs. The rearrangement links TRBV19 to TRBJ2-3; the match to TRBD2 covers 8 bases. CDR3 DNA sequence: TGTGCCAGTACCAGCGGGGGAGATACAGATACGCAGTATTTT. This encodes CASTSGGDTDTQYF. The variable domain in full, completed from reference TRBV19 and TRBJ2-3, reads DGGITQSPKYLFRKEGQNVTLSCEQNLNHDAMYWYRQDPGQGLRLIYYSQIVNDFQKGDIAEGYSVSREKKESFPLTVTSAQKNPTAFYLCASTSGGDTDTQYFGPGTRLTVL.